Shown below are 6 T cell receptor beta chains from a single sample sequenced in a study of cytomegalovirus exposure and HLA in healthy donors. The PCR contained 60 Vbeta and 13 Jbeta primers. Repertoires were generated with immunoSEQ multiplex PCR, while TCRdb's copy carries only in-frame clones and drops some. The data hold some 180,000 clones, with 8.5% to 10% observed a single time. Sequenced input: PBMCs. The receptors derive from a woman in her twenties or thirties in good health and CMV-seropositive.

This clone was found a few times. The chain recombines TRBV30 with TRBJ2-1; D is perhaps TRBD2 (5 bases). CDR1 GTSNPN and CDR2 SVGIG come from the germline V gene (reference sequence). CDR3 length: 15 amino acids. V lost 7 bases and J lost 2, with 18 bases in between. CDR3 sequence (DNA): TGTGCCTCGACGGACTTAGTAGTGGCCTACAATGAGCAGTTCTTC. As protein: CASTDLVVAYNEQFF. Full variable domain (missing parts from reference TRBV30 and TRBJ2-1): SQTIHQWPATLVQPVGSPLSLECTVEGTSNPNLYWYRQAAGRGLQLLFYSVGIGQISSEVPQNLSASRPQDRQFILSSKKLLLSDSGFYLCASTDLVVAYNEQFFGPGTRLTVL.

The genes are TRBV5-1 and TRBJ2-7; 8 bases align to TRBD1. V was clipped by 0 bases and J by 5 bases; unmatched bases: 7. The CDR3 spans 15 residues. Germline CDR1 SGHRS, CDR2 YFSETQ. In DNA, the CDR3 is TGCGCCAGCAGCTTGGAGGACAGGGTAATCGACGAGCAGTACTTC. It specifies CASSLEDRVIDEQYF.

In this sample, this clone turned up a few times. V gene TRBV19 combines with J gene TRBJ1-5; 8 bases are a match to TRBD1. The germline V gene has CDR1 LNHDA and CDR2 SQIVND (reference sequence). The CDR3 length is 15 residues. V lost 3 bases, J lost 7 bases, and 8 bases stayed unmatched. CDR3 sequence: CASSIGTGSKQPQHF. DNA for the CDR3: TGTGCCAGTAGTATCGGGACAGGAAGTAAGCAGCCCCAGCATTTT.

This clone has just a few counts. The CDR3 region has the DNA TGTGCCAGCAGCTTAGCCGGACTAGCGGGAGTCGACGAGCAGTACTTC. Amino acids: CASSLAGLAGVDEQYF. The chain is built from TRBV11-2 and TRBJ2-7, with 13 bases identical to TRBD2. Germline assignment: CDR1 SGHAT and CDR2 FQNNGV. V dropped 1 base and J dropped 5; count of bases not matched to a gene: 5. There are 16 residues in the CDR3.

The rearrangement joins TRBV2 to TRBJ2-1, with D possibly being TRBD1 (5 bases). The ends were cut back, 4 bases at V and 5 bases at J, with 9 bases in the middle. This CDR3 is built from 13 residues. Germline V CDR1 and CDR2: SNHLY, FYNNEI. The CDR3: CASSGGPNNEQFF. For the CDR3, the DNA is TGTGCCAGCAGTGGGGGCCCCAACAATGAGCAGTTCTTC.

The chain recombines TRBV7-2 with TRBJ1-5, with 7 bases aligning to TRBD1. CDR3 length: 16 residues. Losses at the gene ends were 4 bases for V and 3 bases for J; bases not matched to a gene: 9. CDR1 and CDR2 (germline): SGHTA, FQGNSA. This chain's CDR3 is CASSSGTVSINQPQHF. The DNA of the CDR3 is TGTGCCAGCAGCTCCGGGACAGTGAGTATCAATCAGCCCCAGCATTTT.